This TCR beta chain was recorded in a study of cytomegalovirus exposure and HLA in healthy donors. The CDR3 sequence is 15 residues long. CDR1 and CDR2 from the germline V gene are GTSNPN and SVGIG (reference sequence). Trimming at V came to 1 base and at J to 12 bases, leaving 13 bases not matched to a gene. The study's findings and limits: HLA allele associations emerged for roughly 17,000 TCR beta sequences in a later analysis, at 0.05 false discovery rate. Certain indistinguishable V segments, among them TRBV6-2 and TRBV6-3, were excluded. It was about 150 TCR beta chains that were listed as cytomegalovirus-associated.

PCR involved 60 Vbeta and 13 Jbeta primers. The method was immunoSEQ multiplex PCR; TCRdb's version includes in-frame clones alone and lacks a portion of them. The sample records some 78,000 clones, over 70% being singletons. Worth noting for this clone: The antigen is unknown.

This clonotype was sampled from a man aged 40-49 years in good health and CMV-seropositive. Sequencing was done on a sample of PBMCs. The chain links TRBV30 to TRBJ2-4, with 9 bases that match TRBD1. CDR3 in amino acids: CAWSGPGQGLYDQYF. The CDR3 DNA reads as TGTGCCTGGAGTGGGCCGGGACAGGGCCTTTACGATCAGTACTTC.